This T cell receptor (beta chain) was sequenced in a study of blood T cell repertoires in COVID-19. Measured with immunoSEQ multiplex PCR; TCRdb has only the in-frame clones, and not every one. The sample includes 350,000 to 500,000 clones, around nine tenths of them seen just once. The CDR3 totals 14 residues. Germline CDR1 is MDHEN and CDR2 is SYDVKM. V lost 10 bases to trimming and J lost 4 bases, with 17 bases between them. This TCR was sampled from a woman between 18 and 29 years old who had been exposed to COVID-19. The chain has TRBV28 and TRBJ2-4; weak D call: TRBD2 (5 bases). The sample taken for sequencing was PBMCs or T cells enriched from blood (not recorded which). The CDR3 sequence is CATANGVKKNIQYF. Written as DNA, the CDR3 is TGTGCCACGGCAAACGGGGTTAAAAAAAACATTCAGTACTTC.